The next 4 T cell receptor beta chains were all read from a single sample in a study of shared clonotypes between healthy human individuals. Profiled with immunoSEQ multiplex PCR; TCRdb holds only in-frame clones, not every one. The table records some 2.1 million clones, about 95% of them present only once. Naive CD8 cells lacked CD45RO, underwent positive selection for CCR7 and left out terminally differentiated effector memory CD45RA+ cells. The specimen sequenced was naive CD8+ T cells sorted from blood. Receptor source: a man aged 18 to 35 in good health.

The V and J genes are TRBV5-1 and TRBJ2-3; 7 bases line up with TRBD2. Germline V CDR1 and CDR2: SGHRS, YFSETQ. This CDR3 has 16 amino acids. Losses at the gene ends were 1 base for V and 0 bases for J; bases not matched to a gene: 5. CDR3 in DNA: TGCGCCAGCAGCTTGCTTGGCGGGGGTAGCACAGATACGCAGTATTTT. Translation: CASSLLGGGSTDTQYF.

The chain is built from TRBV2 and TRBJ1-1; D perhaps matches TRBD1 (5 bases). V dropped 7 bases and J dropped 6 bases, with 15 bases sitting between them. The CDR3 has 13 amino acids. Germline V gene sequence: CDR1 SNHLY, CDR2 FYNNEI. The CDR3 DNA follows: TGTGCCAGCAAGGCTTTATCGGGGGCTGAAGCTTTCTTT. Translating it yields CASKALSGAEAFF.

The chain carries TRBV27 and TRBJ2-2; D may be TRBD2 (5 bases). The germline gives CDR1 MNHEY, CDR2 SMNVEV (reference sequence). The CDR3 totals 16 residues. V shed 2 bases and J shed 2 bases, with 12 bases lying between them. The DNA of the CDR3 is TGTGCCAGCAGTTTACTCGGGGTGATTAACACCGGGGAGCTGTTTTTT. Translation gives CASSLLGVINTGELFF.

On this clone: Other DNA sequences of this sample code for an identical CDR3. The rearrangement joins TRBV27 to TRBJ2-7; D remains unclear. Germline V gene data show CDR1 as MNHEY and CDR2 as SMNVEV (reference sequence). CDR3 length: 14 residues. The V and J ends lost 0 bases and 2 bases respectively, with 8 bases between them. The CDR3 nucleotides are TGTGCCAGCAGTTTATCGGGTCAGACCTACGAGCAGTACTTC. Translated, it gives CASSLSGQTYEQYF.